The 27 T cell receptor beta chains listed next were all sequenced from one sample in a study of blood T cell repertoires in COVID-19. Generated by immunoSEQ multiplex PCR, the TCRdb table keeps only in-frame clones and is missing some. The sample lists over 200,000 clones, more than 75% seen once, with 1.5% to 2% in the top ten. Material: peripheral blood. The receptors here all came from a man in his forties with active or convalescent COVID-19.

This clone was seen just once. The chain employs TRBV5-4 and TRBJ1-1; 9 positions agree with TRBD1. From germline, CDR1 is SGHNT and CDR2 YYREEE (reference sequence). Trimming took 4 bases from V and 5 from J; bases not matched to a gene: 6. The CDR3 is made up of 14 amino acids. The CDR3 is CASSPDRGETEAFF. In nucleotides, the CDR3 is TGTGCCAGCAGCCCGGACAGGGGTGAAACTGAAGCTTTCTTT.

CDR3 protein: CASSLENYGYTF. The CDR3 region has the DNA TGCGCCAGCAGCCTAGAAAACTATGGCTACACCTTC. This chain links TRBV10-2 with TRBJ1-2; D gene unclear. The CDR3 contains 12 residues. From germline, CDR1 is WSHSY and CDR2 SAAADI. Trimming left V 6 bases short and J 2 bases short, with 7 bases between.

The CDR3 sequence is CASSLGLIQSDEKLFF. The CDR3 DNA reads TGCGCCAGCAGCCTTGGACTCATTCAATCGGATGAAAAACTGTTTTTT. V usage is TRBV5-1 and J usage is TRBJ1-4; D unresolved. The CDR3 spans 16 residues. CDR1 and CDR2 (germline): SGHRS, YFSETQ. Deletions cut 4 bases from V and 6 bases from J, with 19 bases between.

The chain carries TRBV5-6 and TRBJ1-1, with 7 bases that match TRBD1. This CDR3 comprises 13 residues. Germline CDR1 SGHDT, CDR2 YYEEEE. V shed 4 bases and J 7 bases; nucleotides not matched to a gene: 7. The CDR3 spells CASSDWTGNEAFF. DNA of the CDR3: TGTGCCAGCAGCGACTGGACAGGCAATGAAGCTTTCTTT. Filled out from reference TRBV5-6 and TRBJ1-1, the complete variable domain reads DAGVTQSPTHLIKTRGQQVTLRCSPKSGHDTVSWYQQALGQGPQFIFQYYEEEERQRGNFPDRFSGHQFPNYSSELNVNALLLGDSALYLCASSDWTGNEAFFGQGTRLTVV.

The gene calls are TRBV6-5 and TRBJ1-5; D possibly corresponds to TRBD1 (5 bases). Trimming cost V 7 bases and J 0 bases, with 13 bases left between them. Germline CDR1 is MNHEY and CDR2 is SVGAGI. The CDR3 sequence is 15 residues long. The CDR3 sequence: CASNPTGDSNQPQHF. DNA of the CDR3: TGTGCCAGCAACCCAACAGGTGATAGCAATCAGCCCCAGCATTTT.

The J gene is TRBJ1-2, the V gene TRBV5-8, with a possible D match to TRBD1 (5 bases). The CDR3 runs 19 residues. Germline V gene data show CDR1 as SGHTS and CDR2 as YDEGEE. V shed 2 bases and J shed 0 bases, with 23 bases lying between them. CDR3 in amino acids: CASSLKGELLEYANYGYTF. CDR3 nucleotides: TGTGCCAGCAGCTTAAAAGGGGAACTCCTCGAATACGCTAACTATGGCTACACCTTC.

The chain carries TRBV3-1 (or the pseudogene TRBV3-2) and TRBJ2-1; 7 nucleotides match TRBD2. This CDR3 is built from 16 residues. Germline loops: CDR1 LGHDT, CDR2 YNNKEL (reference sequence). V lost 0 bases and J lost 4; bases outside the gene matches: 6. The CDR3 nucleotides are TGTGCCAGCAGCCAAGATGGGCTAGCGGAATACAATGAGCAGTTCTTC. It specifies CASSQDGLAEYNEQFF.

Concerning this clone: Other DNA sequences from this sample encode an identical CDR3 as well. The J gene is TRBJ1-1, the V gene TRBV6-5, with 7 bases matching TRBD1. This CDR3 is built from 15 residues. Unmatched junction bases numbered 2, after V lost 0 bases and J lost 1 base. CDR1 and CDR2 (germline): MNHEY, SVGAGI. The CDR3 spells CASSYSRTGNTEAFF. The CDR3 DNA follows: TGTGCCAGCAGTTACTCAAGGACAGGGAACACTGAAGCTTTCTTT.

This chain links TRBV25-1 with TRBJ1-5; D gene uncertain. The CDR3 length is 17 residues. The V end lost 1 base, the J end lost 0 bases, and 13 bases lay between the germline ends. From germline, CDR1 is MGHDK and CDR2 SYGVNS. CDR3 DNA sequence: TGTGCCAGCAGTGAATCTGGACTCCACTATAGCAATCAGCCCCAGCATTTT. It yields the protein CASSESGLHYSNQPQHF.

This chain links TRBV15 with TRBJ2-5; 8 positions agree with TRBD1. The trim removed 5 bases at V and 2 bases at J, leaving 7 bases unmatched. The CDR3 has 15 amino acids. Germline V lookup: CDR1 LNHNV, CDR2 YYDKDF (reference sequence). The CDR3 bases are TGTGCCACCAGCGCCCGTGGACAGGGACAAGAGACCCAGTACTTC. It translates to CATSARGQGQETQYF.

The chain has TRBV2 and TRBJ2-2; TRBD1 aligns across 7 bases. The CDR3 has 13 amino acids. Trimming at V came to 6 bases and at J to 4 bases, leaving 2 bases not matched to a gene. CDR1 is SNHLY, CDR2 FYNNEI, per germline. CDR3 residues: CASRTGSTGELFF. The CDR3 DNA follows: TGTGCCAGCAGGACAGGGAGCACCGGGGAGCTGTTTTTT.

The rearrangement links TRBV10-3 to TRBJ1-1, with 9 bases lining up with TRBD1. This CDR3 has 17 residues. V trimming: 3 bases; J trimming: 2 bases; junction bases outside the gene matches: 10. Germline V gene lookup returns CDR1 ENHRY and CDR2 SYGVKD. The CDR3, as DNA: TGTGCCATCAGTGAAGGGGGGACAGGGTGGGGAAACACTGAAGCTTTCTTT. Its translation is CAISEGGTGWGNTEAFF.

A note on this clone: At one of its ends the junction is not consistent with the germline gene, which may arise from a read error. Here the CDR3 reads CASNEGRISWEQFF. In DNA, the CDR3 is TGTGCCAGCAATGAAGGGAGAATCAGTTGGGAGCAGTTCTTC. The gene calls are TRBV2 and TRBJ2-1, with TRBD2 as a possible D gene (5 bases). The CDR3 consists of 14 residues. CDR1 SNHLY and CDR2 FYNNEI come from the germline V gene.

V is TRBV5-4 and J is TRBJ2-3; D is unclear. The length of the CDR3 is 13 residues. Germline CDR1 reads SGHNT; CDR2 reads YYREEE (reference sequence). The ends were cut back, 3 bases at V and 4 bases at J, with 9 bases in the middle. As DNA, the CDR3 is TGTGCCAGCAGCTCGAGAACAGCAGATACGCAGTATTTT. It translates to CASSSRTADTQYF.

This clone appeared a few times. The J gene is TRBJ1-5, the V gene TRBV4-1, with 8 nucleotides matching TRBD1. This CDR3 contains 15 residues. The germline V gene has CDR1 MGHRA and CDR2 YSYEKL. The ends lost 4 bases at V and 7 bases at J; junction bases unmatched: 9. In nucleotides, the CDR3 is TGCGCCAGCAGCCCGACGGGGACAGGCAGACAGCCCCAGCATTTT. This codes for CASSPTGTGRQPQHF.

The chain joins TRBV9 to TRBJ2-1, with D possibly TRBD2 on 5 matching bases. The germline V gene encodes CDR1 SGDLS and CDR2 YYNGEE. The CDR3 extends over 15 amino acids. The germline V and J ends were trimmed by 4 bases and 10 bases, with 21 bases remaining between them. CDR3 sequence (DNA): TGTGCCAGCAGCCCCGGGCTAGTGGACTTTCCAGAGCAGTTCTTC. Translated: CASSPGLVDFPEQFF.

This sequence joins TRBV12-3 or TRBV12-4 and TRBJ1-3; the match to TRBD1 covers 7 bases. J lost 2 bases, V lost 11 bases, and 6 bases had no gene match. This CDR3 spans 13 amino acids. This CDR3 reads CASQGNAGNTIYF. CDR3 sequence (DNA): TGTGCCTCACAGGGGAATGCTGGAAACACCATATATTTT.

This sequence joins TRBV5-5 and TRBJ2-3, with TRBD2 matching over 10 bases. V trimming: 5 bases; J trimming: 2 bases; junction bases outside the gene matches: 8. Germline V gene sequence: CDR1 SGHKS, CDR2 YYEKEE (reference sequence). CDR3 length: 16 residues. In nucleotides, the CDR3 is TGTGCCAGCAGTTATCAACTAGCGGGGCACACAGATACGCAGTATTTT. Encoded protein: CASSYQLAGHTDTQYF.

The chain uses TRBV28 and TRBJ1-5, with TRBD1 as a possible D gene (6 bases). The V and J ends lost 7 bases and 0 bases respectively, with 19 bases between them. The CDR3 runs to 17 residues. In germline, CDR1 is MDHEN, CDR2 SYDVKM. The CDR3: CASTQYRDSGSNQPQHF. CDR3 nucleotide sequence: TGTGCCAGCACCCAGTACAGGGATTCGGGTAGCAATCAGCCCCAGCATTTT.

This chain connects TRBV5-4 to TRBJ1-2, with 8 bases identical to TRBD1. The CDR3 is 14 residues long. The J segment lost 7 bases and the V segment lost 4 bases, leaving 9 bases of the junction unmatched. Looked up from germline, CDR1 is SGHNT and CDR2 is YYREEE (reference sequence). In nucleotides, the CDR3 is TGTGCCAGCAGCCACCGGGACAGGCCCGCTGGCTACACCTTC. This gives the protein CASSHRDRPAGYTF.

This rearrangement joins TRBV21-1 to TRBJ1-5. TRBV21-1 is recorded as a pseudogene. The CDR3 spans 14 residues. The CDR3 spells CASRTGEFGQPQHF. The DNA for the CDR3 is TGTGCCAGCAGGACCGGGGAGTTCGGTCAGCCCCAGCATTTT.

The CDR3 sequence: CASSQDSQLAGRGSYEQYF. CDR3 nucleotides: TGCGCCAGCAGCCAAGATAGCCAGCTAGCGGGAAGGGGGTCCTACGAGCAGTACTTC. The genes are TRBV4-1 and TRBJ2-7, with 9 bases aligning to TRBD2. The germline V gene has CDR1 MGHRA and CDR2 YSYEKL. The CDR3 length is 19 residues. Losses at the gene ends were 0 bases for V and 1 base for J; bases not matched to a gene: 13.

The V and J genes are TRBV27 and TRBJ2-3; D unresolved. Looked up from germline, CDR1 is MNHEY and CDR2 is SMNVEV (reference sequence). V lost 5 bases and J 2 bases, leaving 11 bases between the germline ends. This CDR3 has 14 residues. CDR3 DNA: TGTGCCAGCAGTCCCACTCGAAACACAGATACGCAGTATTTT. Amino acid sequence: CASSPTRNTDTQYF.

V usage is TRBV4-1 and J usage is TRBJ2-1; 9 nucleotides line up with TRBD2. The trim removed 0 bases at V and 4 bases at J, leaving 4 bases unmatched. This CDR3 region has 16 residues. The germline V gene has CDR1 MGHRA and CDR2 YSYEKL. The CDR3 DNA sequence: TGCGCCAGCAGCCAAGATCTAGCGGGGATTTACAATGAGCAGTTCTTC. Its protein product is CASSQDLAGIYNEQFF.

The chain uses TRBV10-2 and TRBJ1-5; 7 nucleotides match TRBD1. The CDR3 is 15 residues long. V lost 6 bases and J lost 0; bases outside the gene matches: 5. Looked up from germline, CDR1 is WSHSY and CDR2 is SAAADI. Here the CDR3 DNA reads TGCGCCAGCAGCCTGGGACAGAATAGCAATCAGCCCCAGCATTTT. It translates to CASSLGQNSNQPQHF.

As regards this clone: Other nucleotide sequences from this sample produce the same CDR3. The chain couples TRBV6-5 to TRBJ2-5; 8 nucleotides agree with TRBD2. This CDR3 contains 15 residues. The germline gives CDR1 MNHEY, CDR2 SVGAGI. Trimming at V came to 5 bases and at J to 2 bases, leaving 7 bases not matched to a gene. CDR3 nucleotides: TGTGCCAGCAGTAGGAGCGGGGGAACACAAGAGACCCAGTACTTC. This encodes CASSRSGGTQETQYF.

The rearrangement joins TRBV27 to TRBJ1-2; D gene uncertain. Per the germline V gene, CDR1 is MNHEY and CDR2 is SMNVEV (reference sequence). The CDR3 consists of 15 residues. The germline V and J ends were trimmed by 5 bases and 5 bases, with 18 bases remaining between them. The CDR3 is CASSPGLLDTYGYTF. As DNA, the CDR3 is TGTGCCAGCAGTCCCGGACTTTTAGACACGTATGGCTACACCTTC.